A single sample gave rise to the 30 T cell receptor beta chains below, sequenced in a study of shared clonotypes between healthy human individuals. Repertoires were generated with immunoSEQ multiplex PCR, while TCRdb's copy carries only in-frame clones and drops some. This table holds 650,000 to 700,000 clones, roughly 88% found once. The sample was memory CD8+ T cells from PBMCs. Stated subset: CD45RO+ cells pooled with CCR7-negative TemRA cells. The source of these receptors is a man between 18 and 29 years old in good health. Some clones in this sample may be carry-over from other donors' samples.

J is TRBJ1-4 and V is TRBV5-1; the match to TRBD1 covers 7 bases. Germline CDR1 and CDR2: SGHRS and YFSETQ. The CDR3 runs 16 residues. V was pared by 3 bases and J by 2 bases, with 7 bases of the junction left unmatched. This chain's CDR3 is CASSSKGGQTNEKLFF. In DNA form, the CDR3 reads TGCGCCAGCAGCTCCAAGGGGGGACAGACTAATGAAAAACTGTTTTTT.

V gene TRBV4-1 combines with J gene TRBJ2-1, with 9 bases identical to TRBD1. V shed 0 bases and J 4 bases; nucleotides not matched to a gene: 7. CDR1 and CDR2 from the germline V gene are MGHRA and YSYEKL. The CDR3 length is 17 residues. The CDR3, as DNA: TGCGCCAGCAGCCAAGATCCGGGACAGGGTAGTTACAATGAGCAGTTCTTC. This translates into CASSQDPGQGSYNEQFF.

The V gene is TRBV14, the J gene TRBJ2-5; D is unclear. CDR1 is SGHDN, CDR2 FVKESK, per germline. V was pared by 6 bases and J by 0 bases, with 11 bases between. The CDR3 sequence is 14 residues long. This CDR3 reads CASRPFGDQETQYF. Written as DNA, the CDR3 is TGTGCCAGCAGACCTTTTGGCGACCAAGAGACCCAGTACTTC.

The V and J genes are TRBV6-6 and TRBJ1-1; D is unresolved. This CDR3 contains 12 residues. Trimming took 5 bases from V and 5 from J, leaving 9 bases between them. In germline, CDR1 is MNHNY, CDR2 SVGAGI (reference sequence). The DNA for the CDR3 is TGTGCCAGCAGTCCACGCTGGACTGAAGCTTTCTTT. It specifies CASSPRWTEAFF.

In regard to this clone: Other DNA sequences in this sample translate to the same CDR3. This sequence joins TRBV9 and TRBJ2-7; possible D gene TRBD1, 5 bases. The CDR3 covers 13 residues. Trimming removed 0 bases at V and 7 bases at J, with 11 bases between. In germline, CDR1 is SGDLS, CDR2 YYNGEE. CDR3 loop: CASSVGGIGEQYF. In DNA, the CDR3 is TGTGCCAGCAGCGTAGGGGGCATCGGGGAGCAGTACTTC.

Notes on this clone: In the same sample, other DNA sequences code for this CDR3. This chain uses TRBV27 with TRBJ2-6; TRBD1 or TRBD2 may be the D gene (5 bases each). CDR1 MNHEY and CDR2 SMNVEV come from the germline V gene (reference sequence). V lost 0 bases, J lost 4 bases, and 7 bases lay in between. The CDR3 extends over 15 amino acids. The CDR3 loop reads CASSLSGTGANVLTF. The DNA for the CDR3 is TGTGCCAGCAGTTTATCGGGGACGGGGGCCAACGTCCTGACTTTC. Complete variable domain (other parts from reference TRBV27 and TRBJ2-6): EAQVTQNPRYLITVTGKKLTVTCSQNMNHEYMSWYRQDPGLGLRQIYYSMNVEVTDKGDVPEGYKVSRKEKRNFPLILESPSPNQTSLYFCASSLSGTGANVLTFGAGSRLTVL.

The CDR3 region has the DNA TGTGCCTACCCCCCGGGTATCAATAACTATGGCTACACCTTC. Translated: CAYPPGINNYGYTF. The genes are TRBV30 and TRBJ1-2; D is ambiguous. The CDR3 spans 14 residues. Germline CDR1 GTSNPN, CDR2 SVGIG (reference sequence). V gave up 7 bases and J gave up 1 base, with 16 bases separating them.

On this clone itself: An end of the junction does not agree with germline; a read error may underlie this. The CDR3 nucleotides read TGTGCCAGCAGCGTATTCGACACCGGGAAGCTGTTTTTT. The encoded protein is CASSVFDTGKLFF. This rearrangement joins TRBV9 to TRBJ2-2, with D maybe TRBD2 (5 bases). Germline lookup yields CDR1 SGDLS and CDR2 YYNGEE. The CDR3 covers 13 residues.

The chain couples TRBV7-3 to TRBJ2-3; the match to TRBD2 covers 9 bases. CDR3 length: 17 amino acids. V dropped 4 bases and J dropped 3; count of bases not matched to a gene: 11. Per the germline V gene, CDR1 is SGHTA and CDR2 is FQGTGA. The CDR3 loop reads CASSSSSGTFGTDTQYF. Written as DNA, the CDR3 is TGTGCCAGCAGCTCATCTAGCGGGACCTTCGGTACAGATACGCAGTATTTT.

The rearrangement uses TRBV27 and TRBJ2-5; tentatively, D is TRBD1 (5 bases). Trimming removed 4 bases at V and 5 bases at J, with 20 bases between. CDR1 MNHEY and CDR2 SMNVEV come from the germline V gene (reference sequence). The CDR3 sequence is 16 residues long. The CDR3 DNA reads TGTGCCAGCAGTTCTCCGACTCATCCTAGGGGCGAGACCCAGTACTTC. Its protein is CASSSPTHPRGETQYF.

The J gene is TRBJ2-2, the V gene TRBV4-1; D not certain. Looked up from germline, CDR1 is MGHRA and CDR2 is YSYEKL. The CDR3 has 17 residues. V dropped 1 base and J dropped 2 bases, with 14 bases sitting between them. The CDR3 sequence: CASSQGGKRINTGELFF. CDR3 bases: TGCGCCAGCAGCCAAGGGGGAAAGCGCATAAACACCGGGGAGCTGTTTTTT.

This clone was counted a few times. V and J are TRBV5-6 and TRBJ1-1; no firm D call. This CDR3 contains 15 residues. The V gene's germline CDR1 is SGHDT and CDR2 YYEEEE. Trimming took off 0 bases at V and 3 bases at J, with 12 bases between the two ends. The CDR3 DNA is TGTGCCAGCAGCTTGGAGGGTCGTTGGGACACTGAAGCTTTCTTT. Translated: CASSLEGRWDTEAFF.

The V gene is TRBV7-2, the J gene TRBJ2-2, with D perhaps matching TRBD1 or TRBD2 (5 bases each). The CDR3 is 15 residues long. Germline V lookup: CDR1 SGHTA, CDR2 FQGNSA. The ends were cut back, 7 bases at V and 6 bases at J, with 18 bases in the middle. CDR3 loop: CASTLYFRGAGELFF. CDR3 sequence (DNA): TGTGCCAGCACCCTTTATTTCCGGGGCGCCGGGGAGCTGTTTTTT.

The rearrangement joins TRBV6-5 to TRBJ1-4; TRBD1 matches 11 bases. The CDR3 has 15 residues. V shed 2 bases and J 7 bases; nucleotides not matched to a gene: 3. Looked up from germline, CDR1 is MNHEY and CDR2 is SVGAGI. CDR3 in amino acids: CASSYGQGAGEKLFF. CDR3 sequence (DNA): TGTGCCAGCAGTTACGGACAGGGGGCAGGTGAAAAACTGTTTTTT.

The chain carries TRBV10-3 and TRBJ2-1, with D hard to call. CDR1 is ENHRY and CDR2 is SYGVKD in the germline V gene. The CDR3 is made up of 15 amino acids. With 1 base removed from V and 1 base from J, the gap between germline ends came to 8 bases. CDR3 coding DNA: TGTGCCATCAGTGAGTTGGAGTGGTCCTACAATGAGCAGTTCTTC. It codes for CAISELEWSYNEQFF.

A single count supports this clone. The J gene is TRBJ2-1, the V gene TRBV19, with 9 bases identical to TRBD2. This CDR3 contains 16 residues. V was clipped by 8 bases and J by 5 bases; unmatched bases: 13. Germline-derived CDR1 and CDR2 are LNHDA and SQIVND (reference sequence). This chain's CDR3 is CASSGLGREGHNEQFF. The CDR3 DNA reads as TGTGCCAGTTCGGGGTTGGGGCGGGAGGGCCACAATGAGCAGTTCTTC.

The chain links TRBV5-6 to TRBJ2-7; 7 bases align to TRBD2. V dropped 2 bases and J dropped 7; count of bases not matched to a gene: 3. This CDR3 comprises 12 residues. CDR1 SGHDT and CDR2 YYEEEE come from the germline V gene. CDR3 protein: CASSFWRGEQYF. DNA for the CDR3: TGTGCCAGCAGCTTCTGGCGGGGGGAGCAGTACTTC.

V and J are TRBV9 and TRBJ2-5, with D unclear. Germline V lookup: CDR1 SGDLS, CDR2 YYNGEE. The CDR3 is made up of 12 amino acids. The V end was cut by 8 bases, the J end by 5 bases, with 13 bases between. This CDR3 reads CARSFLSETQYF. For the CDR3, the DNA is TGTGCCAGGTCTTTCCTTTCCGAGACCCAGTACTTC. The whole variable domain, filled in from reference TRBV9 and TRBJ2-5, reads DSGVTQTPKHLITATGQRVTLRCSPRSGDLSVYWYQQSLDQGLQFLIQYYNGEERAKGNILERFSAQQFPDLHSELNLSSLELGDSALYFCARSFLSETQYFGPGTRLLVL.

This chain uses TRBV28 with TRBJ2-7, with 7 positions matching TRBD2. Germline V gene data show CDR1 as MDHEN and CDR2 as SYDVKM. V shed 6 bases, J shed 2 bases, and the junction held 13 bases outside the gene matches. This CDR3 has 16 residues. The CDR3 region has the DNA TGTGCCAGCAGCTTTAACCCGGGACTACGGGCCTACGAGCAGTACTTC. This sequence encodes CASSFNPGLRAYEQYF.

Worth noting for this clone: Other DNA variants within this sample encode the same CDR3. This chain uses TRBV27 with TRBJ2-7; 11 positions match TRBD1. J was trimmed by 1 base and V by 4 bases; bases with no gene match: 3. The germline CDR1 and CDR2 sequences are MNHEY and SMNVEV (reference sequence). This CDR3 contains 15 residues. This chain's CDR3 is CASSSGTGGSYEQYF. CDR3 bases: TGTGCCAGCAGTTCCGGGACAGGGGGTTCCTACGAGCAGTACTTC.

The V call is TRBV27, the J call TRBJ1-1, with a tentative D call TRBD1 (5 bases). Per the germline V gene, CDR1 is MNHEY and CDR2 is SMNVEV (reference sequence). This CDR3 spans 14 amino acids. V lost 5 bases to trimming and J lost 3 bases, with 13 bases between them. CDR3 loop: CASSNQGHHTEAFF. DNA for the CDR3: TGTGCCAGCAGTAATCAGGGTCATCACACTGAAGCTTTCTTT.

This chain joins TRBV6-1 and TRBJ1-2; D unresolved. The germline V gene has CDR1 MNHNS and CDR2 SASEGT. The V gene lost 0 bases and the J gene lost 2 bases, with 7 bases spanning the gap. The CDR3 runs 14 residues. CDR3: CASSEALENYGYTF. Here the CDR3 DNA reads TGTGCCAGCAGTGAAGCGCTGGAGAACTATGGCTACACCTTC.

The rearrangement links TRBV5-4 to TRBJ2-7; the match to TRBD1 covers 11 bases. This CDR3 is built from 14 residues. J lost 3 bases, V lost 4 bases, and 3 bases had no gene match. Germline CDR1 is SGHNT and CDR2 is YYREEE (reference sequence). The chain's CDR3 is CASSPGQGDYEQYF. In DNA form, the CDR3 reads TGTGCCAGCAGCCCGGGACAGGGGGACTACGAGCAGTACTTC. Full variable domain (outside the CDR3, taken from reference TRBV5-4 and TRBJ2-7): ETGVTQSPTHLIKTRGQQVTLRCSSQSGHNTVSWYQQALGQGPQFIFQYYREEENGRGNFPPRFSGLQFPNYSSELNVNALELDDSALYLCASSPGQGDYEQYFGPGTRLTVT.

The V and J genes are TRBV6-5 and TRBJ2-5; tentatively, D is TRBD1 or TRBD2 (5 bases each). Near its end, the DNA agrees better with TRBJ2-7, so the J call may be wrong. Germline CDR1 reads MNHEY; CDR2 reads SVGAGI. CDR3 size: 16 residues. CDR3 sequence: CASSYSVGTFDYEQYF. The DNA of the CDR3 is TGTGCCAGCAGTTACTCGGTGGGGACCTTTGACTACGAGCAGTACTTC.

The V gene is TRBV18, the J gene TRBJ2-5, with TRBD2 identical over 8 bases. CDR1 and CDR2 from the germline V gene are KGHSH and LQKENI. The CDR3 extends over 14 amino acids. The ends lost 4 bases at V and 5 bases at J; junction bases unmatched: 6. CDR3 nucleotides: TGTGCCAGCTCACTCCGGGGGGGCGAGGAGACCCAGTACTTC. Translation gives CASSLRGGEETQYF.

The V gene is TRBV5-1, the J gene TRBJ2-7; D is possibly TRBD2 (6 bases). CDR1 and CDR2 from the germline V gene are SGHRS and YFSETQ. This CDR3 has 17 amino acids. V was clipped by 1 base and J by 4 bases, with 21 bases between them. The CDR3 reads CASSLPVGGEVSYEQYF. The CDR3 DNA is TGCGCCAGCAGCTTGCCCGTCGGAGGGGAAGTAAGTTACGAGCAGTACTTC.

V gene TRBV4-1 combines with J gene TRBJ2-1, with 14 bases lining up with TRBD2. The CDR3 is 16 residues long. V lost 4 bases to trimming and J lost 3 bases; unmatched junction nucleotides: 2. Germline V gene data show CDR1 as MGHRA and CDR2 as YSYEKL. The CDR3: CASSRTSGGRYNEQFF. CDR3 coding DNA: TGCGCCAGCAGCCGGACTAGCGGGGGGCGCTACAATGAGCAGTTCTTC.

This chain joins TRBV19 and TRBJ2-2, with D possibly being TRBD2 (6 bases). Germline-derived CDR1 and CDR2 are LNHDA and SQIVND (reference sequence). V lost 10 bases and J 6 bases, leaving 21 bases between the germline ends. The CDR3 contains 15 residues. The CDR3 DNA is TGTGCCACATCGGGAGTCCGTTGGGGCCCCGGGGAGCTGTTTTTT. Translated, it gives CATSGVRWGPGELFF. The variable domain in full, with the rest retrieved from reference TRBV19 and TRBJ2-2, is DGGITQSPKYLFRKEGQNVTLSCEQNLNHDAMYWYRQDPGQGLRLIYYSQIVNDFQKGDIAEGYSVSREKKESFPLTVTSAQKNPTAFYLCATSGVRWGPGELFFGEGSRLTVL.

This clone appeared a single time. Given a far larger clone just one base away, this is likely a sequencing read error. The chain carries TRBV7-9 and TRBJ2-5; possibly TRBD2 for D (5 bases). The germline V gene encodes CDR1 SEHNR and CDR2 FQNEAQ (reference sequence). The CDR3 is 16 residues long. CDR3 DNA: TGTGCCAGCAGCTTAGCGGGAGTTCCCGATCAAGAGACCCTGTACTTC. Residues: CASSLAGVPDQETLYF.

V is TRBV19 and J is TRBJ1-1; 10 positions match TRBD1. Trimming took 6 bases from V and 1 from J; bases not matched to a gene: 11. This CDR3 has 17 residues. Germline loops: CDR1 LNHDA, CDR2 SQIVND (reference sequence). CDR3 sequence (DNA): TGTGCCAGTAGAAAGACAGGGGGCCACATGGGGAACACTGAAGCTTTCTTT. This encodes CASRKTGGHMGNTEAFF.